Listed below are T cell receptor beta chains from one sample, sequenced in a study of human T cells and chemical hapten exposure. TCRdb fed the RACE reads into MiXCR, producing one record per CDR3 protein. Of some 400,000 distinct CDR3 sequences listed, less than 6.5% were seen once; the top ten hold just over 2.5%. The specimen was whole blood, collected in connection with sensitization to the hapten diphenylcyclopropenone (DPC). The receptors stem from a woman aged 50 to 60 with alopecia areata. Some clones in this sample may be carry-over from other donors' samples. CDR3s include the opening cysteine and the closing phenylalanine or tryptophan. A D gene is named only where the DNA matches it firmly. Some rows have no size entry. The others give once, few or many, or a class for an expanded clone.

cdr3_length	v_call	d_call	j_call	clone_size	cdr3_nt	cdr3_aa
15	TRBV2	TRBD2	TRBJ2-1	many	TGTGCCAGCAGTCCTAGCGGGAAAAGTCGCAATGAGCAGTTCTTC	CASSPSGKSRNEQFF
15	TRBV20-1	NA	TRBJ1-6	many	TGCAGTGCTACGGACAACGAGTTATATAATTCACCCCTCCACTTT	CSATDNELYNSPLHF
13	TRBV2	TRBD2	TRBJ2-1	many	TGTGCCAGCAACGCGGGGGATGTCAATGAGCAGTTCTTC	CASNAGDVNEQFF
14	TRBV6-6	TRBD1	TRBJ2-7	few	TGTGCCAGCAGTTCGTTCGACAGGGTGGGCGAGCAGTACTTC	CASSSFDRVGEQYF
12	TRBV12-3/TRBV12-4	NA	TRBJ1-1	few	TGTGCCAGCAGGGTACTGGGGCTTGAAGCTTTCTTT	CASRVLGLEAFF
15	TRBV25-1	TRBD2	TRBJ2-1	NA	TGTGCCAGCCGCCCGACTAGCGGGGGGCTCAATGAGCAGTTCTTC	CASRPTSGGLNEQFF
17	TRBV14	NA	TRBJ2-1	NA	TGTGCCAGCAGCCTATTCCCGGCACAGGATCCCTACAATGAGCAGTTCTTC	CASSLFPAQDPYNEQFF
13	TRBV4-3	NA	TRBJ1-1	many	TGCGCCAGCAGCCAAGCCAGGGACACCGAAGCTTTCTTT	CASSQARDTEAFF
15	TRBV5-8	TRBD1	TRBJ2-2	many	TGTGCCAGCACCTCCGGACAGGGGGAGGTCGGGGAGCTGTTTTTT	CASTSGQGEVGELFF
15	TRBV5-1	NA	TRBJ2-1	few	TGCGCCAGCTCTAGGAGCGGTGGGGCCGGAAATGAGCAGTTCTTC	CASSRSGGAGNEQFF
13	TRBV20-1	NA	TRBJ1-5	few	TGCAGTGCTAGGGATCTTCTGGACCAGCCCCAGCATTTT	CSARDLLDQPQHF
16	TRBV9	TRBD2	TRBJ2-3	many	TGTGCCAGCAGCGTAGATGGCGGGGGGGCGACAGATACGCAGTATTTT	CASSVDGGGATDTQYF
17	TRBV6-2/TRBV6-3	TRBD2	TRBJ2-2	many	TGTGCCAGCAGTTACTCGTTACTAGCGGTGAACACCGGGGAGCTGTTTTTT	CASSYSLLAVNTGELFF
16	TRBV20-1	NA	TRBJ2-2	few	TGCAGTGCTAGTGTACGAGGGCAGACGAACACCGGGGAGCTGTTTTTT	CSASVRGQTNTGELFF
16	TRBV12-3/TRBV12-4	TRBD1	TRBJ2-5	NA	TGTGCCAGCAGTTTTGACGGACAGGGTCCCCAAGAGACCCAGTACTTC	CASSFDGQGPQETQYF
14	TRBV2	NA	TRBJ1-1	few	TGTGCCAGCAGTGAGACGGACGGGACAACTGAAGCTTTCTTT	CASSETDGTTEAFF
17	TRBV6-6	TRBD1	TRBJ2-7	NA	TGTGCCAGCAGTTACCCCGCGGACAGGGGAGGAGATTACGAGCAGTACTTC	CASSYPADRGGDYEQYF
14	TRBV12-3/TRBV12-4	NA	TRBJ1-1	NA	TGTGCCAGCAGTTTCGACGGCCTCCTGGCTGAAGCTTTCTTT	CASSFDGLLAEAFF
13	TRBV7-9	NA	TRBJ2-7	many	TGTGCCAGCAGCCCGCGGGACGGGTACGAGCAGTACTTC	CASSPRDGYEQYF
14	TRBV29-1	TRBD2	TRBJ2-1	NA	TGCAGCGTTGAAGATGGACTAGGTGGAAATGAGCAGTTCTTC	CSVEDGLGGNEQFF
12	TRBV2	NA	TRBJ1-2	many	TGTGCCAGCAGTGAACGGGACTATGGCTACACCTTC	CASSERDYGYTF
15	TRBV4-1	NA	TRBJ2-2	NA	TGCGCCAGCAGCCTGGACAGCGATTACACCGGGGAGCTGTTTTTT	CASSLDSDYTGELFF
13	TRBV5-1	TRBD1	TRBJ1-2	many	TGCGCCAGCAGCAAGGACAGGGAGGATGGCTACACCTTC	CASSKDREDGYTF
13	TRBV13	NA	TRBJ2-7	NA	TGTGCCAGCAGCCGGGGGACCCCGGGCGAGCAGTACTTC	CASSRGTPGEQYF
15	TRBV7-2	NA	TRBJ2-2	many	TGTGCCAGCAGCTTAAGGGGTCCATGGGGCGGGGAGCTGTTTTTT	CASSLRGPWGGELFF
12	TRBV20-1	NA	TRBJ2-5	NA	TGCAGTGCTAGAAAGGAAGTGGAGACCCAGTACTTC	CSARKEVETQYF
15	TRBV12-3/TRBV12-4	NA	TRBJ1-5	few	TGTGCCAGCAGAGAGGGGGGCGCGAGCAATCAGCCCCAGCATTTT	CASREGGASNQPQHF
16	TRBV6-5	NA	TRBJ1-1	NA	TGTGCCAGCAGTCCGCCTCAGGGTTCCCTGAACACTGAAGCTTTCTTT	CASSPPQGSLNTEAFF
16	TRBV27	TRBD2	TRBJ2-5	many	TGTGCCAGCAGAGTTGGAGCGGGAGGACTACAAGAGACCCAGTACTTC	CASRVGAGGLQETQYF
16	TRBV2	NA	TRBJ2-6	many	TGTGCCAGCAGTGAAGACGGGTTATCTGGGGCCAACGTCCTGACTTTC	CASSEDGLSGANVLTF
15	TRBV7-9	NA	TRBJ2-3	many	TGTGCCAGCAGCTTCGGGACTCGTCTGGAAAATACGCAGTATTTT	CASSFGTRLENTQYF
15	TRBV6-1	NA	TRBJ1-2	NA	TGTGCCAGCAGTGAAGTGGCAGGGTCCAACTATGGCTACACCTTC	CASSEVAGSNYGYTF
14	TRBV14	NA	TRBJ1-4	few	TGTGCCAGCAGCCCCCGACAGGCGGGTGAAAAACTGTTTTTT	CASSPRQAGEKLFF
14	TRBV6-1	TRBD1	TRBJ1-5	few	TGTGCCAGCAGTGGACAGGGGGGACGGCAGCCCCAGCATTTT	CASSGQGGRQPQHF
15	TRBV6-5	TRBD1	TRBJ2-3	many	TGTGCCAGCAGCCGACAGGGAGTTACCACAGATACGCAGTATTTT	CASSRQGVTTDTQYF
14	TRBV12-3/TRBV12-4	NA	TRBJ2-7	NA	TGTGCCAGCAGCCCAAAAAGACTAGTTTACGAGCAGTACTTC	CASSPKRLVYEQYF
12	TRBV20-1	NA	TRBJ2-2	NA	TGCAGTGCTTTTGGGGGGTCCGGGGAGCTGTTTTTT	CSAFGGSGELFF
14	TRBV5-1	NA	TRBJ1-5	few	TGCGCCAGCAGCCCCGGCGGGGGCAGTCAGCCCCAGCATTTT	CASSPGGGSQPQHF
13	TRBV12-3/TRBV12-4	NA	TRBJ1-5	few	TGTGCCTCTCAGGGCCTAACTGATCAGCCCCAGCATTTT	CASQGLTDQPQHF
17	TRBV18	TRBD1	TRBJ1-5	many	TGTGCCAGCTCACTAACCACACAGGGGGCTGGCAATCAGCCCCAGCATTTT	CASSLTTQGAGNQPQHF
14	TRBV25-1	TRBD1	TRBJ1-4	few	TGTGCCAGCAGTGACCGGGACAGCGGAGAAAAACTGTTTTTT	CASSDRDSGEKLFF
11	TRBV2	NA	TRBJ1-1	many	TGTGCCAGCAGTGAACCCACTGAAGCTTTCTTT	CASSEPTEAFF
13	TRBV20-1	NA	TRBJ1-6	few	TGCAGTGCTAGAGGGGTAGGTTATTCACCCCTCCACTTT	CSARGVGYSPLHF
16	TRBV9	TRBD1	TRBJ1-6	few	TGTGCCAGCAGCTCTGGACAGGGACTCTTTAATTCACCCCTCCACTTT	CASSSGQGLFNSPLHF
14	TRBV7-9	TRBD1	TRBJ1-2	NA	TGTGCCAGCAGCTCGACAGGGGATGTCAACGGCTACACCTTC	CASSSTGDVNGYTF
14	TRBV10-2	NA	TRBJ2-3	NA	TGCGCCAGCAGGAGGACAGTAAGCACAGATACGCAGTATTTT	CASRRTVSTDTQYF
18	TRBV12-3/TRBV12-4	NA	TRBJ1-1	many	TGTGCCAGCAGTTTTCTATTTTCGAGACACCGGGCTAACACTGAAGCTTTCTTT	CASSFLFSRHRANTEAFF
14	TRBV28	NA	TRBJ2-1	many	TGTGCCAGCAGTTTTTCTCTTCTTGGGAATGAGCAGTTCTTC	CASSFSLLGNEQFF
16	TRBV7-6	TRBD1	TRBJ2-5	many	TGTGCCAGCAGCCCTGAGAGACAGGGCTCTCAAGAGACCCAGTACTTC	CASSPERQGSQETQYF
13	TRBV6-1	NA	TRBJ2-5	many	TGTGCCAGCAGTGGTGGGGCCTCGGAGACCCAGTACTTC	CASSGGASETQYF
13	TRBV6-5	NA	TRBJ1-1	many	TGTGCCAGCAGAAAAACAGGGTATGCTGAAGCTTTCTTT	CASRKTGYAEAFF
16	TRBV5-5	TRBD1	TRBJ1-6	NA	TGTGCCAGCAGCTTGACAGGGGCGAGGAATAATTCACCCCTCCACTTT	CASSLTGARNNSPLHF
15	TRBV19	NA	TRBJ2-3	many	TGTGCCAGTAGCCCCGGGGGTCCGAGAGCAGATACGCAGTATTTT	CASSPGGPRADTQYF
15	TRBV6-2/TRBV6-3	NA	TRBJ1-5	many	TGTGCCAGCAGTTACCAAGGTGGCGGCAATCAGCCCCAGCATTTT	CASSYQGGGNQPQHF